Presented here are 26 T cell receptor beta chains from one specimen sequenced in a study of identical twins. One entry per CDR3 protein results from TCRdb running MiXCR on the 5' RACE reads. Of hundreds of thousands of distinct CDR3 sequences in the sample, approximately 6% were seen once. The sample taken for sequencing was naive T cells sorted from blood. The receptors were sampled from a man in his late teens or twenties in good health.

The sample holds many counts of this clonotype. V usage is TRBV20-1 and J usage is TRBJ2-3, with 12 nucleotides matching TRBD2. Germline CDR1 reads DFQATT; CDR2 reads SNEGSKA (reference sequence). V lost 4 bases, J lost 7 bases, and 6 bases stayed unmatched. CDR3 length: 14 residues. The CDR3 coding sequence is TGCAGTGCTACGACTAGCGGGAGCTCCCATACGCAGTATTTT. This encodes CSATTSGSSHTQYF.

The DNA for the CDR3 is TGTGCCACCAGTGATCGACTCGACAGGGACGCGGACAATGAGCAGTTCTTC. Its translation is CATSDRLDRDADNEQFF. The chain employs TRBV24-1 and TRBJ2-1; 7 bases match TRBD1. Trimming removed 3 bases from V and 5 bases from J; junction bases left unmatched: 12. The length of the CDR3 is 17 residues. Germline lookup yields CDR1 KGHDR and CDR2 SFDVKD.

This chain connects TRBV7-2 to TRBJ2-1, with 10 bases aligning to TRBD2. Germline CDR1 SGHTA, CDR2 FQGNSA. This CDR3 comprises 14 residues. Trimming at V came to 0 bases and at J to 10 bases, leaving 3 bases not matched to a gene. Written as DNA, the CDR3 is TGTGCCAGCAGCTTAGCGTATAGCGGGAGGGAGCAGTTCTTC. Protein sequence: CASSLAYSGREQFF.

This rearrangement joins TRBV20-1 to TRBJ1-4; D is ambiguous. The CDR3 is 15 residues long. Looked up from germline, CDR1 is DFQATT and CDR2 is SNEGSKA (reference sequence). Trimming left V 0 bases short and J 6 bases short, with 14 bases between. CDR3 sequence: CSARDMGRQDEKLFF. CDR3 bases: TGCAGTGCTAGAGATATGGGGAGGCAGGATGAAAAACTGTTTTTT.

This clonotype was picked up many times. The chain joins TRBV7-2 to TRBJ2-3; no clear D gene. CDR3 size: 14 residues. Germline V CDR1 and CDR2: SGHTA, FQGNSA. V dropped 2 bases and J dropped 6 bases, with 12 bases sitting between them. In DNA, the CDR3 is TGTGCCAGCAGCTTATATTCGGGTCGGGATACGCAGTATTTT. It is translated as CASSLYSGRDTQYF.

This clonotype was counted at least ten times. The rearrangement links TRBV6-1 to TRBJ2-7; maybe TRBD2 (6 bases). Germline CDR1 and CDR2: MNHNS and SASEGT. This CDR3 comprises 13 residues. V was shortened by 1 base and J by 3 bases, with 7 bases between the two germline ends. As DNA, the CDR3 is TGTGCCAGCAGTGAAGGCGGGAACTACGAGCAGTACGTC. It codes for CASSEGGNYEQYV.

This clonotype was counted many times. The chain is built from TRBV4-3 and TRBJ2-7; D gene unclear. The CDR3 covers 15 residues. Between the trimmed V and J ends, which lost 0 bases and 5 bases, there was a span of 14 bases. Germline V gene sequence: CDR1 LGHNA, CDR2 YSLEER. The CDR3 DNA reads TGCGCCAGCAGCCAAGAGCGGAGTGGGCCGCACGAGCAGTACTTC. This encodes CASSQERSGPHEQYF.

This clonotype showed up just a few times. The gene calls are TRBV6-2 or TRBV6-3 and TRBJ1-5; D possibly corresponds to TRBD1 (6 bases). Per germline, CDR1 MNHEY and CDR2 SVGEGT. The V end lost 6 bases, the J end lost 6 bases, and 18 bases lay between the germline ends. The CDR3 runs 15 residues. The CDR3 loop is CASRAPGGRGQPQHF. In DNA form, the CDR3 reads TGTGCCAGCAGGGCCCCGGGGGGGCGAGGTCAGCCCCAGCATTTT.

V usage is TRBV7-9 and J usage is TRBJ2-5, with no clear D. The length of the CDR3 is 15 residues. Germline loops: CDR1 SEHNR, CDR2 FQNEAQ (reference sequence). Trimming took off 5 bases at V and 4 bases at J, with 17 bases between the two ends. CDR3 nucleotide sequence: TGTGCCAGCAGCCCCCCCTGGCCCCGGGCAGAGACCCAGTACTTC. Its translation is CASSPPWPRAETQYF. Supplemented by reference TRBV7-9 and TRBJ2-5, the full variable domain reads DTGVSQNPRHKITKRGQNVTFRCDPISEHNRLYWYRQTLGQGPEFLTYFQNEAQLEKSRLLSDRFSAERPKGSFSTLEIQRTEQGDSAMYLCASSPPWPRAETQYFGPGTRLLVL.

This clonotype was seen only a few times. The CDR3 spells CASSGGGGGVWEQFF. The CDR3 DNA sequence: TGCGCCAGCAGCGGGGGGGGCGGAGGAGTTTGGGAGCAGTTCTTC. The chain uses TRBV5-1 and TRBJ2-1; TRBD2 is a possible D gene (7 bases). There are 15 residues in the CDR3. CDR1 is SGHRS and CDR2 is YFSETQ in the germline V gene. Between the trimmed V and J ends, which lost 4 bases and 10 bases, there was a span of 21 bases.

The chain uses TRBV14 and TRBJ2-1, with 7 bases lining up with TRBD1. The V gene's germline CDR1 is SGHDN and CDR2 FVKESK. The trim removed 0 bases at V and 8 bases at J, leaving 10 bases unmatched. The CDR3 is made up of 16 amino acids. The CDR3 sequence: CASSQDMATGRHEQFF. The CDR3 DNA sequence: TGTGCCAGCAGCCAAGATATGGCGACAGGGCGCCATGAGCAGTTCTTC.

This clonotype was seen ten or more times. This rearrangement joins TRBV29-1 to TRBJ2-5; D is tentatively TRBD1 or TRBD2 (6 bases each). CDR3 length equals 15 residues. Trimming pared 3 bases from V and 0 bases from J, leaving 14 bases between. Germline V CDR1 and CDR2: SQVTM, ANQGSEA. The CDR3 DNA sequence: TGCAGCGTTGAGAGGGGGGCGGACCACCAAGAGACCCAGTACTTC. The encoded protein is CSVERGADHQETQYF.

This clonotype was found a few times. The chain couples TRBV7-8 to TRBJ2-7; D is ambiguous. Germline assignment: CDR1 SGHVS and CDR2 FQNEAQ. V was trimmed by 2 bases and J by 4 bases, leaving 9 bases between them. There are 13 residues in the CDR3. The CDR3 spells CASSLQLGYEQYF. The CDR3 nucleotides read TGTGCCAGCAGCTTACAGCTGGGGTACGAGCAGTACTTC.

In this sample, this clonotype turned up many times. This rearrangement joins TRBV12-3 or TRBV12-4 to TRBJ2-1; TRBD2 agrees at 13 bases. The length of the CDR3 is 14 residues. Germline trimming cut 6 bases from V and 5 bases from J; bases unmatched to any gene: 1. The DNA of the CDR3 is TGTGCCAGCAGACTAGCGGGAGGGAACAATGAGCAGTTCTTC. Translation: CASRLAGGNNEQFF.

The rearrangement joins TRBV29-1 to TRBJ1-1; D is uncertain. CDR1 is SQVTM, CDR2 ANQGSEA, per germline. The ends were cut back, 1 base at V and 4 bases at J, with 13 bases in the middle. The CDR3 spans 14 residues. As DNA, the CDR3 is TGCAGCGTTGAAGCGAAGATGTCGAGCACTGAAGCTTTCTTT. As protein: CSVEAKMSSTEAFF. The variable domain in full, completed from reference TRBV29-1 and TRBJ1-1, reads SAVISQKPSRDICQRGTSLTIQCQVDSQVTMMFWYRQQPGQSLTLIATANQGSEATYESGFVIDKFPISRPNLTFSTLTVSNMSPEDSSIYLCSVEAKMSSTEAFFGQGTRLTVV.

The V and J genes are TRBV19 and TRBJ2-7; D gene unclear. The CDR3 length is 13 residues. Germline CDR1 LNHDA, CDR2 SQIVND (reference sequence). Trimming cost V 11 bases and J 6 bases, with 20 bases left between them. CDR3 nucleotides: TGTGCCGGAGCTTTCGGGTTCGTCGTCGAGCAGTACGTC. It is translated as CAGAFGFVVEQYV.

The genes are TRBV29-1 and TRBJ2-6, with 7 bases identical to TRBD2. Germline V gene lookup returns CDR1 SQVTM and CDR2 ANQGSEA. CDR3 length: 15 amino acids. The junction had 6 bases not matched to a gene; V was cut back by 4 bases and J by 3 bases. The DNA of the CDR3 is TGCAGCGTTGTGGGGGGGACTAATGGGGCCAACGTCCTGACTTTC. Its translation is CSVVGGTNGANVLTF.

Ten or more counts support this clonotype. The CDR3 DNA reads as TGTGCCAGCAGGATCGGGGACAGGGACCCCTACGAGCAGTACTTC. Its protein product is CASRIGDRDPYEQYF. The chain employs TRBV28 and TRBJ2-7, with TRBD1 matching over 9 bases. CDR3 size: 15 residues. The germline gives CDR1 MDHEN, CDR2 SYDVKM. V gave up 6 bases and J gave up 2 bases; unmatched junction bases: 8.

This clonotype was seen repeatedly, ten times or more. CDR3 amino acids: CASSFGVKNIQYF. In nucleotides, the CDR3 is TGTGCCAGCAGTTTTGGGGTCAAAAACATTCAGTACTTC. V and J are TRBV12-3 or TRBV12-4 and TRBJ2-4; D remains ambiguous. CDR3 size: 13 residues. The V gene lost 3 bases and the J gene lost 3 bases, with 6 bases spanning the gap.

The table lists this clonotype with a few counts. This sequence joins TRBV29-1 and TRBJ2-6; D not resolved. The CDR3 loop spans 15 amino acids. V lost 4 bases to trimming and J lost 0 bases, with 10 bases between them. The germline V gene encodes CDR1 SQVTM and CDR2 ANQGSEA. CDR3 nucleotide sequence: TGCAGCGTTGGTAATCCTGACTCTGGGGCCAACGTCCTGACTTTC. Amino acid sequence: CSVGNPDSGANVLTF. Using reference TRBV29-1 and TRBJ2-6 for the parts outside the CDR3, the full variable domain is SAVISQKPSRDICQRGTSLTIQCQVDSQVTMMFWYRQQPGQSLTLIATANQGSEATYESGFVIDKFPISRPNLTFSTLTVSNMSPEDSSIYLCSVGNPDSGANVLTFGAGSRLTVL.

V gene TRBV6-6 combines with J gene TRBJ2-7; D uncertain. Trimming removed 11 bases from V and 3 bases from J, with 17 bases in between. Germline V gene sequence: CDR1 MNHNY, CDR2 SVGAGI (reference sequence). CDR3 length: 13 residues. CDR3 bases: TGTGCCTCAAGGATTCCGGAAGTCTACGAGCAGTACTTC. Its translation: CASRIPEVYEQYF.

This clonotype was recorded many times. The genes are TRBV7-9 and TRBJ2-1; D could derive from TRBD1 or TRBD2 (7 bases each). CDR1 is SEHNR and CDR2 is FQNEAQ in the germline V gene (reference sequence). V was clipped by 4 bases and J by 8 bases, with 18 bases between them. The CDR3 totals 15 residues. The CDR3 spells CASSSGDREGDEQFF. The CDR3 DNA follows: TGTGCCAGCAGCTCGGGCGACAGGGAGGGCGATGAGCAGTTCTTC.

Many counts were recorded for this clonotype. This chain connects TRBV12-3 or TRBV12-4 to TRBJ1-5; 7 nucleotides align to TRBD1. V lost 7 bases and J lost 4; bases outside the gene matches: 7. The CDR3 sequence is 14 residues long. CDR3 nucleotides: TGTGCCAGCAAGACCGGGACAGCGAATCAGCCCCAGCATTTT. This gives the protein CASKTGTANQPQHF.

This clonotype was observed a handful of times. V usage is TRBV19 and J usage is TRBJ2-1; perhaps TRBD1 as D (6 bases). Between the trimmed V and J ends, which lost 5 bases and 12 bases, there was a span of 11 bases. The CDR3 is 11 amino acids. Germline loops: CDR1 LNHDA, CDR2 SQIVND (reference sequence). CDR3 residues: CASSRGGMQFF. The CDR3 DNA reads as TGTGCCAGTAGTCGAGGGGGTATGCAGTTCTTC. Full variable domain (remainder filled in from reference TRBV19 and TRBJ2-1): DGGITQSPKYLFRKEGQNVTLSCEQNLNHDAMYWYRQDPGQGLRLIYYSQIVNDFQKGDIAEGYSVSREKKESFPLTVTSAQKNPTAFYLCASSRGGMQFFGPGTRLTVL.

This clonotype occurred a few times. The gene calls are TRBV5-1 and TRBJ2-5; D may be TRBD1 (5 bases). This CDR3 is 16 amino acids long. Germline-derived CDR1 and CDR2 are SGHRS and YFSETQ. Trimming pared 0 bases from V and 1 base from J, leaving 13 bases between. CDR3 loop: CASSLVETATQETQYF. The CDR3 DNA reads as TGCGCCAGCAGCTTGGTAGAGACAGCGACCCAAGAGACCCAGTACTTC. The variable domain in full, with the rest retrieved from reference TRBV5-1 and TRBJ2-5, is KAGVTQTPRYLIKTRGQQVTLSCSPISGHRSVSWYQQTPGQGLQFLFEYFSETQRNKGNFPGRFSGRQFSNSRSEMNVSTLELGDSALYLCASSLVETATQETQYFGPGTRLLVL.

The chain is built from TRBV6-5 and TRBJ1-6; D perhaps matches TRBD1 (5 bases). The germline CDR1 and CDR2 sequences are MNHEY and SVGAGI. With 2 bases removed from V and 10 bases from J, the gap between germline ends came to 12 bases. CDR3 length: 14 amino acids. The CDR3 loop is CASSYGQGGSPLHF. In DNA form, the CDR3 reads TGTGCCAGCAGTTACGGGCAGGGCGGCTCACCCCTCCACTTT.